This record covers a single T cell receptor beta chain. Measured with immunoSEQ multiplex PCR; TCRdb has only the in-frame clones, and not every one. The table shows approximately 60,000 clones, with approximately 83% occurring only once. Deletions cut 3 bases from V and 10 bases from J, with 14 bases between. Germline assignment: CDR1 SGHRS and CDR2 YFSETQ. CDR3 size: 14 residues. This sample stems from a study of technical replicates of blood from a few donors. Material: PBMCs. The TCR was taken from a human donor in good health. Some clones in this sample may be carry-over from other donors' samples. V gene TRBV5-1 combines with J gene TRBJ1-6; D call uncertain. The DNA of the CDR3 is TGCGCCAGCAGCTCACTGCTGGGCGGGTCACCCCTCCACTTT. It codes for CASSSLLGGSPLHF.